This T cell receptor beta chain was identified in a study of identical twins. Study-wide results and limits: There were fewer insertions in abundant cord blood beta clonotypes, but memory repertoires showed no such pattern.

This clonotype was seen repeatedly, ten times or more. Its antigen remains unknown. Per germline, CDR1 MNHEY and CDR2 SVGEGT. V dropped 6 bases and J dropped 0; count of bases not matched to a gene: 13. The CDR3 is made up of 19 amino acids. TCRdb called the 5' RACE reads again in MiXCR, with one record for every CDR3 protein. The sample consists of fewer than 800,000 distinct CDR3 sequences, 7.1% of them appearing once. These data are also associated with another study on yellow fever vaccine responses in identical twins.

Sequences were obtained from PBMCs. The sequence derives from a woman younger than 35 in good health. The V gene is TRBV6-2 or TRBV6-3, the J gene TRBJ2-1; 11 bases agree with TRBD2. The CDR3: CASRPNRTSGPNSYNEQFF. For the CDR3, the DNA is TGTGCCAGCAGGCCGAACCGGACTAGCGGGCCCAACTCCTACAATGAGCAGTTCTTC.